The T cell receptor (beta chain) described here comes from a study of shared clonotypes between healthy human individuals. Study details: In total, the donors were a couple of women and a few men aged 18 to 49.

Data came from immunoSEQ multiplex PCR; TCRdb stores just in-frame clones and leaves some out. Of about 470,000 clones in the sample, 75% to 85% were seen once. Overall study results and limits: Clonotype sharing levels among donors were expected to vary with sequencing depth.

As regards this clone: Its antigen is as yet unknown.

This CDR3 has 14 amino acids. Trimming took off 0 bases at V and 9 bases at J, with 13 bases between the two ends. Germline loops: CDR1 SGHRS, CDR2 YFSETQ. This sequence originates from a woman between 40 and 50 years old in good health. Some clones in this sample may be carry-over from other donors' samples. This rearrangement joins TRBV5-1 to TRBJ2-1; D is possibly TRBD2 (6 bases). The sequenced sample consisted of PBMCs. Here the CDR3 DNA reads TGCGCCAGCAGCTTGGAGGCGGGATGGCTTGAGCAGTTCTTC. Translated: CASSLEAGWLEQFF.